This passage covers 21 T cell receptor beta chains from one sample sequenced in a study of tumor and adjacent non-tumor tissue in lung cancer. Three rounds of nested PCR, following a modified ARM-PCR protocol, produced the TCRbeta library. TCRdb itself ran the multiplex PCR reads through MiXCR, one entry per CDR3 protein. The table includes 77,000 or so distinct CDR3 sequences, 60% to 80% detected once. The template was RNA from unsorted bulk tissue. What was sequenced was lung tumor tissue. The receptors derive from a woman aged 50 to 60 with non-small cell lung cancer.

This chain uses TRBV20-1 with TRBJ2-5; possibly TRBD1 for D (5 bases). Trimming stripped 5 bases from V and 3 bases from J, with 13 bases between. The germline V gene encodes CDR1 DFQATT and CDR2 SNEGSKA (reference sequence). CDR3 length equals 13 residues. The DNA for the CDR3 is TGCAGTGCTCAGCAGGGAATAGAAGAGACCCAGTACTTC. Protein: CSAQQGIEETQYF.

This clonotype came up once. This may be a read error: a much more frequent sequence differs by one nucleotide. V gene TRBV28 combines with J gene TRBJ2-2, with 8 positions matching TRBD1. Germline V gene sequence: CDR1 MDHEN, CDR2 SYDVKM. V lost 6 bases and J lost 7; bases outside the gene matches: 13. CDR3 length: 16 amino acids. The CDR3 nucleotides are TGTGCCAGCAGGCCGCGGGGCAGGGGACAGGTCGGGGAGCTGTTTTTT. This codes for CASRPRGRGQVGELFF.

The V and J genes are TRBV7-2 and TRBJ2-1; 8 bases align to TRBD2. The CDR3 loop spans 15 amino acids. Germline V gene sequence: CDR1 SGHTA, CDR2 FQGNSA. V lost 7 bases to trimming and J lost 2 bases; unmatched junction nucleotides: 7. The CDR3 region is CASNILADTYNEQFF. The CDR3 nucleotides are TGTGCCAGCAACATACTAGCGGACACCTACAATGAGCAGTTCTTC.

Notes on this clonotype: The CDR3 ends on some other residue instead of the conserved phenylalanine or tryptophan, so this is likely a read error. No DNA is shown, since the ends of the CDR3 on it are uncertain; the CDR3 is the one TCRdb lists. The chain joins TRBV29-1 to TRBJ2-5; no check of the table's D call, TRBD2, against the DNA was made. Germline values: CDR1 SQVTM, CDR2 ANQGSEA. The CDR3 numbers 14 amino acids, ends counted. CDR3 region: CSLEDGSSGETQYL.

With regard to this clonotype: One end of the junction does not line up with germline, which may come from a read error. The chain joins TRBV19 to TRBJ2-1; D is undetermined. Per germline, CDR1 LNHDA and CDR2 SQIVND (reference sequence). This CDR3 contains 13 residues. Here the CDR3 DNA reads TGTGGCAGTAGTATAGTGGGGAACAATGAGCAGTTCTTC. It translates to CGSSIVGNNEQFF.

Note on this clonotype: Compared with germline, one end of the junction differs, possibly owing to a read error. The chain carries TRBV10-1 and TRBJ2-7, with a weak D call TRBD2 (5 bases). Germline V gene data show CDR1 as WNHNN and CDR2 as SYGVQD (reference sequence). The CDR3 covers 13 residues. The CDR3 spells CACSGGVLGEQYF. The CDR3 nucleotides read TGCGCCTGCAGTGGAGGTGTTCTGGGGGAGCAGTACTTC.

This chain connects TRBV5-6 to TRBJ2-7; 8 nucleotides match TRBD2. Germline CDR1 SGHDT, CDR2 YYEEEE. CDR3 length equals 14 residues. After removal of 6 bases from V and 3 bases from J, the junction contained 8 bases not matched to a gene. The CDR3 region is CASKLAGLVYEQYF. CDR3 nucleotide sequence: TGTGCCAGCAAGTTGGCGGGACTAGTCTACGAGCAGTACTTC.

Notes on this clonotype: Germline and junction disagree at one end, which may indicate a read error. The chain links TRBV4-2 to TRBJ2-3, with unresolved D. Germline V gene data show CDR1 as LGHNA and CDR2 as YNFKEQ. The CDR3 runs to 12 residues. The CDR3: CASSHQADTQYF. DNA of the CDR3: TGTGCCAGTAGCCACCAGGCTGATACACAGTATTTT.

Note on this clonotype: The junction departs from the called germline gene at one end, perhaps through a read error. This chain connects TRBV10-3 to TRBJ1-1; D is undetermined. CDR1 ENHRY and CDR2 SYGVKD come from the germline V gene. This CDR3 is 13 amino acids long. The DNA for the CDR3 is TGTGCCATCAGTAATAGTGTATGGGCTGAAGCTTTCTTC. This sequence encodes CAISNSVWAEAFF.

This clonotype was detected only once. A read error may be the cause here, since a much bigger clone is one base away. The final CDR3 position lacks the conserved phenylalanine or tryptophan, pointing to a likely read error. V gene TRBV20-1 combines with J gene TRBJ1-5, with TRBD1 identical over 9 bases. The CDR3 sequence is 14 residues long. Germline V gene data show CDR1 as DFQATT and CDR2 as SNEGSKA (reference sequence). Trimming removed 5 bases from V and 4 bases from J; junction bases left unmatched: 6. The CDR3 loop is CSAQRDRDNQPQHS. As DNA, the CDR3 is TGCAGTGCTCAGAGGGACAGGGATAATCAGCCCCAGCATTCT.

Worth noting for this clonotype: An end of the junction differs from the germline gene, which may be a read error. The genes are TRBV5-5 and TRBJ1-5; the D is unclear. CDR3 length: 15 amino acids. Germline-derived CDR1 and CDR2 are SGHKS and YYEKEE (reference sequence). The CDR3 loop is CASIGGSYSNKPQHF. CDR3 DNA sequence: TGTGCCAGCATCGGCGGGAGCTATAGCAATAAGCCCCAGCATTTT.

Points on this clonotype: Since a much larger clone is just one base distant, this may be a read error. The chain uses TRBV2 and TRBJ2-7; D may be TRBD1 or TRBD2 (5 bases each). CDR1 and CDR2 (germline): SNHLY, FYNNEI. There are 16 residues in the CDR3. The CDR3: CASSEIVGERPYDQYF. CDR3 nucleotide sequence: TGTGCCAGCAGTGAAATTGTGGGGGAACGGCCCTACGATCAGTACTTC.

Concerning this clonotype itself: Relative to the germline gene, one junction end is altered; a read error may explain this. This sequence joins TRBV11-1 and TRBJ2-7, with D possibly being TRBD1 (6 bases). The germline CDR1 and CDR2 sequences are SGHAT and FQDESV (reference sequence). The CDR3 covers 15 residues. As DNA, the CDR3 is TGTACCAGCGGCCGGACAGAGGCGGCCTCCTACGAGCAGTACTTC. It encodes CTSGRTEAASYEQYF.

As to this clonotype: At one end, the junction sequence differs from germline, possibly due to a read error. This chain uses TRBV11-2 with TRBJ1-4, with D maybe TRBD1 (5 bases). Germline CDR1 reads SGHAT; CDR2 reads FQNNGV. CDR3 length equals 14 residues. The CDR3 DNA sequence: TGTGCCAGAAGCCTTGGGACGGAAAATGAAGAACTGTCTTTT. It specifies CARSLGTENEELSF.

This chain uses TRBV20-1 with TRBJ2-3, with D perhaps given as TRBD1 or TRBD2 (6 bases each). Germline V CDR1 and CDR2: DFQATT, SNEGSKA (reference sequence). CDR3 length: 16 amino acids. Trimming left V 1 base short and J 3 bases short, with 17 bases between. In DNA form, the CDR3 reads TGCAGTGCTAGAGCGGGGGCAGGGGCAGGTACAGATACGCAGTATTTT. Its protein product is CSARAGAGAGTDTQYF.

In regard to this clonotype: Mismatch with germline at one junction end may stem from a read error. The chain uses TRBV4-2 and TRBJ2-7; D unresolved. The CDR3 runs to 13 residues. CDR1 and CDR2 from the germline V gene are LGHNA and YNFKEQ. The CDR3 region is CASSQCDTYEQYF. In DNA form, the CDR3 reads TGTGCCAGCAGCCAATGTGATACCTACGAGCAGTATTTC.

This clonotype was counted only a few times. A junction boundary mismatches the germline segment, possibly from a read error. CDR3 bases: TGCAGCGTTCTAGAGGGAGCCAATAACATTCAGTACTTC. It specifies CSVLEGANNIQYF. The rearrangement uses TRBV29-1 and TRBJ2-4, with D maybe TRBD2 (5 bases). CDR3 length equals 13 residues. Germline V CDR1 and CDR2: SQVTM, ANQGSEA.

About this clonotype: This likely comes from a read error, as the CDR3 has no conserved phenylalanine or tryptophan at its end. The chain has TRBV12-3 or TRBV12-4 and TRBJ2-2; 9 positions agree with TRBD1. This CDR3 has 16 amino acids. The CDR3 spells CGSSLGTGTNTGELFL. Here the CDR3 DNA reads TGTGGCAGCAGTTTAGGGACAGGGACAAACACCGGGGAGCTGTTTTTA.

Regarding this clonotype: At one boundary the junction diverges from the germline segment, which might be a read error. The chain couples TRBV18 to TRBJ1-1; weak D call: TRBD1 (5 bases). The CDR3 runs 12 residues. In germline, CDR1 is KGHSH, CDR2 LQKENI. The CDR3 loop reads CTSSRRVTEAFF. In DNA, the CDR3 is TGTACCAGCTCCCGCAGGGTCACTGAAGCTTTCTTT. Supplemented by reference TRBV18 and TRBJ1-1, the full variable domain reads NAGVMQNPRHLVRRRGQEARLRCSPMKGHSHVYWYRQLPEEGLKFMVYLQKENIIDESGMPKERFSAEFPKEGPSILRIQQVVRGDSAAYFCTSSRRVTEAFFGQGTRLTVV.

Comments on this clonotype: Possible read error: a much larger clone is one base away. V and J are TRBV25-1 and TRBJ2-7, with D possibly called TRBD1 or TRBD2 (6 bases each). Per germline, CDR1 MGHDK and CDR2 SYGVNS. This CDR3 has 15 amino acids. The CDR3 spells CANSRGIQGLNEQYF. As DNA, the CDR3 is TGTGCCAACAGTCGGGGGATACAGGGTCTAAACGAGCAGTACTTC.

This clonotype was picked up one time. The chain links TRBV6-5 to TRBJ1-1; D ambiguous. This CDR3 comprises 11 residues. Germline loops: CDR1 MNHEY, CDR2 SVGAGI. The V end lost 10 bases, the J end lost 12 bases, and 18 bases lay between the germline ends. CDR3 amino acids: CANNTVGKSFF. The DNA for the CDR3 is TGTGCCAACAACACCGTGGGGAAATCTTTCTTT.